The text below deals with one T cell receptor beta chain. Its target is unknown. All the people who gave samples were healthy bone marrow donors. The sample originates from a study of cytomegalovirus exposure and HLA in healthy donors. Whole-study results and caveats: Common viral pathogens seemed, in a later analysis, to connect with several of the most significant clusters. A few chains tied to CMV proved CMV antigen-specific in vitro.

The PCR was carried out with 60 Vbeta primers and 13 Jbeta primers. Using immunoSEQ multiplex PCR, the repertoire was profiled, and TCRdb retains in-frame clones only, with some absent. The sample consists of over 150,000 clones, around 84% of them appearing once. Trimming removed 10 bases at V and 0 bases at J, with 13 bases between. The V gene's germline CDR1 is WNHNN and CDR2 SYGVQD (reference sequence). This CDR3 comprises 14 residues. J is TRBJ2-1 and V is TRBV10-1; D is uncertain. The sequenced material came from PBMCs. This TCR was recovered from a girl aged 2-15 years in good health and CMV-seropositive. CDR3 residues: CANLSRGSYNEQFF. The CDR3 DNA follows: TGCGCCAACCTTTCCAGAGGCTCCTACAATGAGCAGTTCTTC.